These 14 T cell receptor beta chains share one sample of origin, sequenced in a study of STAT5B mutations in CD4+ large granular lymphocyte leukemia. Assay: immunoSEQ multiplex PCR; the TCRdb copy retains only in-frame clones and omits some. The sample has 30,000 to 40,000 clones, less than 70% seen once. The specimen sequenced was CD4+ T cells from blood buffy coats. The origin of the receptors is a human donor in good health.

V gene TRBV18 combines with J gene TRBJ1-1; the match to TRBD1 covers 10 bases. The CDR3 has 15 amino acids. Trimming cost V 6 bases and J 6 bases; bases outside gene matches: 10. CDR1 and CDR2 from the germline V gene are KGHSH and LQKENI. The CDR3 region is CASSPPGQGRSEAFF. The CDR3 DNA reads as TGTGCCAGCTCGCCCCCGGGACAGGGGCGATCTGAAGCTTTCTTT.

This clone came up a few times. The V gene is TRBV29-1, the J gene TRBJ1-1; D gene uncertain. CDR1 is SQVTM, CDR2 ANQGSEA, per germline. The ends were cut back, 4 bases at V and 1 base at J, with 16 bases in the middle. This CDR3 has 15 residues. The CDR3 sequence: CSVVFVGLKNTEAFF. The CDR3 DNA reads TGCAGCGTTGTCTTTGTAGGCCTCAAGAACACTGAAGCTTTCTTT.

The CDR3 DNA reads TGTGCCAGCAGTTGGGGGAGGTTCTACGAGCAGTACTTC. Its translation is CASSWGRFYEQYF. This sequence joins TRBV6-5 and TRBJ2-7, with TRBD2 as a possible D gene (6 bases). Germline-derived CDR1 and CDR2 are MNHEY and SVGAGI. CDR3 length: 13 residues. With 4 bases removed from V and 3 bases from J, the gap between germline ends came to 10 bases.

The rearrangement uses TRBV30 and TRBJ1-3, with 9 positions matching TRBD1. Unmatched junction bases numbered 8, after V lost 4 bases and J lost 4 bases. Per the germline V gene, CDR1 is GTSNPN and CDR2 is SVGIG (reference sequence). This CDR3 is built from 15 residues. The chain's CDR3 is CAWKPGTGIGNTIYF. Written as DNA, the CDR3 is TGTGCCTGGAAGCCAGGGACAGGGATAGGAAACACCATATATTTT.

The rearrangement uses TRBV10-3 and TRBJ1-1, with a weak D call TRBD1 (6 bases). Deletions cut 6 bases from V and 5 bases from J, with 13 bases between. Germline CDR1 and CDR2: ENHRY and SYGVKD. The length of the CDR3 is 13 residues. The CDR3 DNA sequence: TGTGCCATCAGGTCAGCAGGGGAAACTGAAGCTTTCTTT. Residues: CAIRSAGETEAFF.

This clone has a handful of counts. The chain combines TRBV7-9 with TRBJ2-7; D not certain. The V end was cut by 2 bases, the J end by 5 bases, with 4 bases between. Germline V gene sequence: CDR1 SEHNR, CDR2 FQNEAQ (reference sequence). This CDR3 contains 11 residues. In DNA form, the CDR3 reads TGTGCCAGCAGCTTATACGACGAGCAGTACTTC. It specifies CASSLYDEQYF.

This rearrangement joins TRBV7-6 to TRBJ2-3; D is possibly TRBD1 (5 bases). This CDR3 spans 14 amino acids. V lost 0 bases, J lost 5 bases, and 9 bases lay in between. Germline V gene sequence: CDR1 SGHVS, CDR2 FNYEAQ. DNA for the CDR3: TGTGCCAGCAGCTTAGCAGGGGTTGGAGATACGCAGTATTTT. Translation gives CASSLAGVGDTQYF.

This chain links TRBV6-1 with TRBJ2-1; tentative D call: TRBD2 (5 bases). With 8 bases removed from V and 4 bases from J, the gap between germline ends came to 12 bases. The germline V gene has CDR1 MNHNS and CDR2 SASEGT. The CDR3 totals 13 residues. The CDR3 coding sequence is TGTGCCAGCGAGGTAGCGTATTACAATGAGCAGTTCTTC. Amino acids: CASEVAYYNEQFF.

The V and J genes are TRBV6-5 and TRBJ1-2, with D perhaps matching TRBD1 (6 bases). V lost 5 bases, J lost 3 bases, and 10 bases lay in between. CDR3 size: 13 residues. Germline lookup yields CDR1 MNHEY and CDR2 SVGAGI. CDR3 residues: CASSGQLDYGYTF. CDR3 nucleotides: TGTGCCAGCAGTGGACAGCTGGACTATGGCTACACCTTC.

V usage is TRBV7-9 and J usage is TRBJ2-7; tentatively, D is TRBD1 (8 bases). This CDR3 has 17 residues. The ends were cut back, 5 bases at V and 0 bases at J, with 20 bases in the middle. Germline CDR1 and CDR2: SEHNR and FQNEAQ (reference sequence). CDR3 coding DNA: TGTGCCAGCAGCGCGGCCAGGGGGCGCGGGGGCTCCTACGAGCAGTACTTC. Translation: CASSAARGRGGSYEQYF.

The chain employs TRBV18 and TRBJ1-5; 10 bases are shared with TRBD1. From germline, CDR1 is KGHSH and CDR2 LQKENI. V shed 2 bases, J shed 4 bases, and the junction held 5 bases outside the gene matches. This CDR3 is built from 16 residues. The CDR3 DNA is TGTGCCAGCTCACCATCGACAGGGGGCTTGAATCAGCCCCAGCATTTT. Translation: CASSPSTGGLNQPQHF.

The CDR3 region has the DNA TGCGCCAGCAGCTTGGGGAGGGAGGGTCAGCCCCAGCATTTT. Its translation: CASSLGREGQPQHF. The V and J genes are TRBV5-1 and TRBJ1-5; unclear D gene. In germline, CDR1 is SGHRS, CDR2 YFSETQ. V gave up 0 bases and J gave up 6 bases, with 10 bases separating them. The CDR3 has 14 amino acids.

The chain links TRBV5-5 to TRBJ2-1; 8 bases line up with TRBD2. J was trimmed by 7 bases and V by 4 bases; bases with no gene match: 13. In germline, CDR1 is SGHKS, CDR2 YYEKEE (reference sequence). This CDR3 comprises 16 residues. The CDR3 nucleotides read TGTGCCAGCAGCCAGGACGGCGGGGGGCCTTGGAATGAGCAGTTCTTC. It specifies CASSQDGGGPWNEQFF.

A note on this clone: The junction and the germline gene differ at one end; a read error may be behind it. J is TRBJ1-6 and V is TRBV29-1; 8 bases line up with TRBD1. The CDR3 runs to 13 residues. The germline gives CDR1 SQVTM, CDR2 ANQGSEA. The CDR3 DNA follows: TGCAGCGCCGGACAGGGTGATAATTCACCCCCCCACTTT. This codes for CSAGQGDNSPPHF.